One and the same sample provided the 25 T cell receptor beta chains below, sequenced in a study of T cell repertoires in cytomegalovirus infection. TCRdb analysed the reads with MiXCR anew, one entry per CDR3 protein. This table has approximately 990,000 distinct CDR3 sequences, around 31% appearing once. The antigens for these receptors are not known. This specimen was cultured CD8+ T cells from PBMCs, taken from culture after CMV antigen stimulation. The receptor set was obtained from a human donor in good health (CMV status not recorded). Some clones in this sample may be carry-over from other donors' samples.

This clonotype has ten or more counts. V and J are TRBV4-1 and TRBJ1-3, with D perhaps TRBD1 (5 bases). The CDR3 covers 15 residues. CDR1 is MGHRA, CDR2 YSYEKL, per germline. Trimming cost V 0 bases and J 4 bases, with 10 bases left between them. The CDR3 spells CASSQDGQGGNTIYF. CDR3 DNA: TGCGCCAGCAGCCAAGACGGGCAGGGAGGAAACACCATATATTTT.

The sample holds a few counts of this clonotype. CDR3 amino acids: CASSQKTGGHSPLHF. In DNA, the CDR3 is TGCGCCAGCAGCCAAAAGACAGGGGGGCATTCACCCCTCCACTTT. This rearrangement joins TRBV4-3 to TRBJ1-6, with 9 bases that match TRBD1. The V segment lost 2 bases and the J segment 8 bases; nucleotides outside the gene matches: 4. This CDR3 comprises 15 residues. Looked up from germline, CDR1 is LGHNA and CDR2 is YSLEER.

Only a few counts were recorded for this clonotype. The chain employs TRBV19 and TRBJ1-2; D gene ambiguous. Trimming took 7 bases from V and 3 from J, leaving 15 bases between them. This CDR3 contains 14 residues. Germline values: CDR1 LNHDA, CDR2 SQIVND (reference sequence). Written as DNA, the CDR3 is TGTGCCAGTAACCCCCTCGACGGTGACTATGGCTACACCTTC. It encodes CASNPLDGDYGYTF.

This clonotype was observed many times. The chain is built from TRBV7-9 and TRBJ1-1, with a weak D call TRBD1 (6 bases). CDR1 and CDR2 (germline): SEHNR, FQNEAQ (reference sequence). Trimming pared 5 bases from V and 3 bases from J, leaving 10 bases between. The CDR3 contains 13 residues. In DNA form, the CDR3 reads TGTGCCAGCAGCCGTAGGGGGGACACTGAAGCTTTCTTT. Amino acids: CASSRRGDTEAFF.

The chain joins TRBV7-9 to TRBJ1-1; 11 positions agree with TRBD1. CDR1 and CDR2 (germline): SEHNR, FQNEAQ (reference sequence). This CDR3 has 17 residues. Losses at the gene ends were 5 bases for V and 1 base for J; bases not matched to a gene: 9. CDR3 region: CASSVWGQGVGNTEAFF. The CDR3 nucleotides read TGTGCCAGCAGCGTATGGGGACAGGGGGTGGGGAACACTGAAGCTTTCTTT.

This chain connects TRBV27 to TRBJ2-4; TRBD1 might be the D (5 bases). This CDR3 has 13 amino acids. V was shortened by 3 bases and J by 8 bases, with 11 bases between the two germline ends. The germline V gene has CDR1 MNHEY and CDR2 SMNVEV (reference sequence). The CDR3 nucleotides are TGTGCCAGCAGTTTCAGGGTTTTGGACATTCAGTACTTC. It is translated as CASSFRVLDIQYF.

This clonotype was counted ten times or more. The V call is TRBV7-6, the J call TRBJ2-5, with 8 bases matching TRBD2. Losses at the gene ends were 1 base for V and 2 bases for J; bases not matched to a gene: 12. Looked up from germline, CDR1 is SGHVS and CDR2 is FNYEAQ. The CDR3 covers 18 residues. This CDR3 is CASSLERGGGPSQETQYF. CDR3 DNA sequence: TGTGCCAGCAGCTTAGAGCGTGGCGGGGGGCCCTCACAAGAGACCCAGTACTTC.

V is TRBV6-1 and J is TRBJ2-1, with D possibly TRBD2 on 6 matching bases. CDR3 length: 15 residues. CDR1 is MNHNS, CDR2 SASEGT, per germline. Trimming removed 7 bases from V and 0 bases from J, with 13 bases in between. CDR3 sequence: CASTRLVGSYNEQFF. In nucleotides, the CDR3 is TGTGCCAGCACCCGACTAGTGGGCTCCTACAATGAGCAGTTCTTC.

The chain links TRBV6-2 or TRBV6-3 to TRBJ1-6; D gene unclear. In germline, CDR1 is MNHEY, CDR2 SVGEGT. This CDR3 has 11 amino acids. V lost 3 bases, J lost 16 bases, and 10 bases lay in between. This CDR3 is CASSYAGYLHF. In DNA, the CDR3 is TGTGCCAGCAGTTATGCGGGATATCTCCACTTT.

This rearrangement joins TRBV7-9 to TRBJ1-2; no definite D call. Germline lookup yields CDR1 SEHNR and CDR2 FQNEAQ (reference sequence). Trimming removed 2 bases from V and 3 bases from J, with 22 bases in between. The CDR3 consists of 18 residues. Written as DNA, the CDR3 is TGTGCCAGCAGCTTACGGGGTGACTCCTTAGTCCGCGACTATGGCTACACCTTC. Residues: CASSLRGDSLVRDYGYTF.

The chain carries TRBV7-9 and TRBJ1-1; 7 bases map to TRBD1. This CDR3 spans 16 amino acids. Germline lookup yields CDR1 SEHNR and CDR2 FQNEAQ (reference sequence). J lost 1 base, V lost 5 bases, and 10 bases had no gene match. The CDR3 reads CASSRKETGPNTEAFF. The CDR3 DNA sequence: TGTGCCAGCAGCCGCAAGGAGACAGGGCCGAACACTGAAGCTTTCTTT. Full variable domain (remainder filled in from reference TRBV7-9 and TRBJ1-1): DTGVSQNPRHKITKRGQNVTFRCDPISEHNRLYWYRQTLGQGPEFLTYFQNEAQLEKSRLLSDRFSAERPKGSFSTLEIQRTEQGDSAMYLCASSRKETGPNTEAFFGQGTRLTVV.

CDR3 nucleotides: TGTGCCATCAGCGTAGACAGGGGAGATACGCAGTATTTT. It is translated as CAISVDRGDTQYF. The rearrangement joins TRBV10-3 to TRBJ2-3; 8 bases line up with TRBD1. The CDR3 covers 13 residues. V trimming: 6 bases; J trimming: 5 bases; junction bases outside the gene matches: 4. Germline V gene lookup returns CDR1 ENHRY and CDR2 SYGVKD.

This chain links TRBV20-1 with TRBJ2-2; D is possibly TRBD1 (6 bases). V was clipped by 0 bases and J by 4 bases, with 12 bases between them. CDR1 DFQATT and CDR2 SNEGSKA come from the germline V gene (reference sequence). CDR3 length: 15 amino acids. CDR3 bases: TGCAGTGCTAGAGATGACAGGACCCTCACCGGGGAGCTGTTTTTT. Its translation is CSARDDRTLTGELFF.

There are a few counts of this clonotype. V gene TRBV7-4 combines with J gene TRBJ1-2; D call uncertain. There are 8 residues in the CDR3. CDR1 SGHVT and CDR2 SQSDAQ come from the germline V gene. The germline V and J ends were trimmed by 4 bases and 14 bases, with 5 bases remaining between them. CDR3 sequence: CASSSRTF. The CDR3 DNA reads as TGTGCCAGCAGCTCTAGGACCTTC.

This clonotype was recorded a few times. The gene calls are TRBV20-1 and TRBJ1-4, with no clear D. V lost 1 base and J 6 bases, leaving 6 bases between the germline ends. The CDR3 runs 12 residues. Germline V gene sequence: CDR1 DFQATT, CDR2 SNEGSKA (reference sequence). The CDR3 DNA follows: TGCAGTGCTAGAGCTCTGGATGAAAAACTGTTTTTT. The encoded protein is CSARALDEKLFF.

J is TRBJ1-4 and V is TRBV27, with 8 bases lining up with TRBD1. The V gene end was trimmed by 5 bases and the J gene end by 2 bases; junction bases not matched to a gene: 7. This CDR3 contains 16 residues. The germline V gene has CDR1 MNHEY and CDR2 SMNVEV (reference sequence). CDR3 protein: CASSALRQGTNEKLFF. DNA of the CDR3: TGTGCCAGCAGTGCCCTAAGACAGGGGACTAATGAAAAACTGTTTTTT. The full variable domain, with the rest looked up from reference TRBV27 and TRBJ1-4, is EAQVTQNPRYLITVTGKKLTVTCSQNMNHEYMSWYRQDPGLGLRQIYYSMNVEVTDKGDVPEGYKVSRKEKRNFPLILESPSPNQTSLYFCASSALRQGTNEKLFFGSGTQLSVL.

Of note for this clonotype: A read error may explain this, as a much larger clone is one base away. The V call is TRBV7-6, the J call TRBJ2-1, with 14 nucleotides matching TRBD2. The CDR3 covers 18 residues. CDR1 and CDR2 (germline): SGHVS, FNYEAQ. CDR3 amino acids: CANSTRTSGGHTYNEQFF. Here the CDR3 DNA reads TGTGCCAACAGCACCCGGACTAGCGGGGGGCATACCTACAATGAGCAGTTCTTC.

This clonotype occurred once. This chain connects TRBV7-3 to TRBJ2-5; D uncertain. CDR3 length: 14 amino acids. CDR1 and CDR2 (germline): SGHTA, FQGTGA. V was shortened by 1 base and J by 4 bases, with 10 bases between the two germline ends. CDR3 region: CASSLNPARETQYF. The CDR3 DNA reads as TGTGCCAGCAGCTTAAACCCGGCCCGAGAGACCCAGTACTTC.

DNA of the CDR3: TGTGCCAGCAGCTTAGAGTTGGCAGGGGTCAAAAACATTCAGTACTTC. Encoded protein: CASSLELAGVKNIQYF. The chain combines TRBV7-8 with TRBJ2-4; the D gene is possibly TRBD1 (6 bases). Germline CDR1 SGHVS, CDR2 FQNEAQ. The germline V and J ends were trimmed by 1 base and 3 bases, with 13 bases remaining between them. This CDR3 contains 16 residues.

This clonotype occurred many times. The chain joins TRBV24-1 to TRBJ1-5; 9 bases fit TRBD1. Trimming cost V 4 bases and J 2 bases; bases outside gene matches: 2. CDR1 and CDR2 (germline): KGHDR, SFDVKD. There are 15 residues in the CDR3. The CDR3 nucleotides are TGTGCCACCAGTGACCGACAGGGGGGCAATCAGCCCCAGCATTTT. The encoded protein is CATSDRQGGNQPQHF.

CDR3 sequence: CASSLRGAMGDTQYF. The CDR3 DNA is TGTGCCAGCAGCTTAAGGGGTGCGATGGGGGATACGCAGTATTTT. The chain employs TRBV7-9 and TRBJ2-3; TRBD1 is a possible D gene (5 bases). V was cut by 2 bases and J by 6 bases, with 15 bases left in between. The CDR3 has 15 amino acids. Germline CDR1 and CDR2: SEHNR and FQNEAQ (reference sequence).

The J gene is TRBJ2-7, the V gene TRBV10-2; tentative D call: TRBD2 (6 bases). Germline assignment: CDR1 WSHSY and CDR2 SAAADI. V lost 5 bases to trimming and J lost 2 bases, with 10 bases between them. This CDR3 is 13 amino acids long. The CDR3 protein is CASSTRGTYEQYF. DNA of the CDR3: TGCGCCAGCAGTACCCGGGGGACCTACGAGCAGTACTTC.

The chain has TRBV5-4 and TRBJ1-5; perhaps TRBD1 as D (5 bases). V lost 3 bases, J lost 4 bases, and 20 bases lay in between. This CDR3 spans 17 amino acids. Germline V gene lookup returns CDR1 SGHNT and CDR2 YYREEE (reference sequence). This CDR3 reads CASSSRYRGQGNQPQHF. DNA of the CDR3: TGTGCCAGCAGCTCGCGCTACCGGGGCCAAGGGAATCAGCCCCAGCATTTT. The whole variable domain, filled in from reference TRBV5-4 and TRBJ1-5, reads ETGVTQSPTHLIKTRGQQVTLRCSSQSGHNTVSWYQQALGQGPQFIFQYYREEENGRGNFPPRFSGLQFPNYSSELNVNALELDDSALYLCASSSRYRGQGNQPQHFGDGTRLSIL.

This clonotype has a handful of counts. The CDR3 DNA is TGTGCCAGCAGTTACGTAGGGGACCCCTACGAGCAGTACTTC. Translated, it gives CASSYVGDPYEQYF. This chain connects TRBV6-5 to TRBJ2-7; D tentatively fits TRBD1 or TRBD2 (5 bases each). With 2 bases removed from V and 2 bases from J, the gap between germline ends came to 10 bases. This CDR3 comprises 14 residues. The germline gives CDR1 MNHEY, CDR2 SVGAGI.

Only a few counts were recorded for this clonotype. The rearrangement uses TRBV14 and TRBJ1-1; possibly TRBD1 for D (5 bases). There are 18 residues in the CDR3. The germline V gene encodes CDR1 SGHDN and CDR2 FVKESK. V was cut by 1 base and J by 3 bases, with 21 bases left in between. The CDR3 region is CASSQGAGRFEGDTEAFF. The CDR3 coding sequence is TGTGCCAGCAGCCAAGGGGCAGGGCGGTTCGAAGGGGACACTGAAGCTTTCTTT.